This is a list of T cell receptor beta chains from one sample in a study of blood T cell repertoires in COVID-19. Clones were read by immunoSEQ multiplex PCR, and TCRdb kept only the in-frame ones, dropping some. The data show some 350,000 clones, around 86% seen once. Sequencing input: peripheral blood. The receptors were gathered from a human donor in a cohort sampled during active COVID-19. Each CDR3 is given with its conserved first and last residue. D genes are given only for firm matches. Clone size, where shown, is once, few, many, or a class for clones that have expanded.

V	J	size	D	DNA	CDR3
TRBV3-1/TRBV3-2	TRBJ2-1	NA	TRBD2	TGTGCCAGCAGCCAGGGGCCGGGACTAGAGTACAATGAGCAGTTCTTC	CASSQGPGLEYNEQFF
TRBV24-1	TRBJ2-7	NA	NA	TGTGCCACCAGCATTCCCCGGAGGGGCTACTCTGGGACCTACGAGCAGTACTTC	CATSIPRRGYSGTYEQYF
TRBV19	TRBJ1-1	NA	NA	TGTGCCAGTAGTCTCCGGGGGGGAGAACGGACTGAAGCTTTCTTT	CASSLRGGERTEAFF
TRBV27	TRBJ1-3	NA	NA	TGTGCCAGCAGTTTCGGATCGGGCTCTGGAAACACCATATATTTT	CASSFGSGSGNTIYF
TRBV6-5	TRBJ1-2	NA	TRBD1	TGTGCCAGCGGGTTGGCAGGGGGCGAAAGCTATGGCTACACCTTC	CASGLAGGESYGYTF
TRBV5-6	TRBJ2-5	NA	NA	TGTGCCAGCAGCGGTTTCACAGTTCAAGAGACCCAGTACTTC	CASSGFTVQETQYF
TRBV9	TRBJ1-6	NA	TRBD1	TGTGCCAGCACCTCAGGGGGGCGCGGGGATTCACCCCTCCACTTT	CASTSGGRGDSPLHF
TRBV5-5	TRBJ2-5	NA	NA	TGTGCCAGCAGCTCTTCTGCGGGGGCCGAAGAGACCCAGTACTTC	CASSSSAGAEETQYF
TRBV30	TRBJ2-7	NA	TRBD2	TGTGCCTGGAGTGTCCCTGCGGGGACTAGCCTGTACTTC	CAWSVPAGTSLYF
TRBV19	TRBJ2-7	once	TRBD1	TGTGCCAGTAGTGAGTTTCTGGGACAGGGGCTCGACGAGCAGTACTTC	CASSEFLGQGLDEQYF
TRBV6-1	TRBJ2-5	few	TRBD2	TGTGCCAGCAGTGAAGAGGGTAGCGGGAGGGAAAACTTC	CASSEEGSGRENF
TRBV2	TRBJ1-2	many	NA	TGTGCCAGCAGTCTACAGGGTTGGGACGGCTACACCTTC	CASSLQGWDGYTF
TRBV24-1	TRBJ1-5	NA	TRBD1	TGTGCCACCAGTGAAAGGACAGGTGGTGATCAGCCCCAGCATTTT	CATSERTGGDQPQHF
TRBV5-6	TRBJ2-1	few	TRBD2	TGTGCCAGCAGCTTGGTGGAGACTAGCTTTAGCTCCTACAATGAGCAGTTCTTC	CASSLVETSFSSYNEQFF
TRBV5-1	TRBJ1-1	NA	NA	TGCGCCAGCAGCGACGACTTGAACACTGAAGCTTTCTTT	CASSDDLNTEAFF
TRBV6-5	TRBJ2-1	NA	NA	TGTGCCAGCAGCCAGGGGCGACAAGGCTACAATGAGCAGTTCTTC	CASSQGRQGYNEQFF
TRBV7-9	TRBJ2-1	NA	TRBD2	TGTGCCAGCAGCTTACTAGCGGGTTCAAACAATGAGCAGTTCTTC	CASSLLAGSNNEQFF
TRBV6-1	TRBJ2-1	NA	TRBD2	TGTGCCAGCAGTGCTCGAGGGCTGACTAGCGGGATCGAGGAAGAGCAGTTCTTC	CASSARGLTSGIEEEQFF
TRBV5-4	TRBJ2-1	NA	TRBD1	TGTGCCAGCAGCCACGACAGGGCACAGGGAAATGAGCAGTTCTTC	CASSHDRAQGNEQFF
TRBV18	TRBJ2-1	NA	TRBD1	TGTGCCAGCTCCCCCGGACAGGACAATGAGCAGTTCTTC	CASSPGQDNEQFF
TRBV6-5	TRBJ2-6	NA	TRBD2	TGTGCCAGCAGTTATACGGGAGGGTCTGGGGCCAACGTCCTGACTTTC	CASSYTGGSGANVLTF
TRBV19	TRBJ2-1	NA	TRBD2	TGTGCCAGTAACCCTCGAGCGGGGGGGGCCTTCAATGAGCAGTTCTTC	CASNPRAGGAFNEQFF
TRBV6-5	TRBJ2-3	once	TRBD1	TGTGCCAGCAGTTCCCGGACAGGGTTGACAGATACGCAGTATTTT	CASSSRTGLTDTQYF
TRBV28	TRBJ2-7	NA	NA	TGTGCCAGCAGTTCCCCTAGTGTGGTACCTTACTACGAGCAGTACTTC	CASSSPSVVPYYEQYF
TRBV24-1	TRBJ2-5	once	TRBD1	TGTGCCACCAGTGATTTGAGGGACAGGGGGCATGAGACCCAGTACTTC	CATSDLRDRGHETQYF
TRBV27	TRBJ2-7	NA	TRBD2	TGTGCCAGCGGAAAGGACAGCCCCCTACTAGCGGGAGGATGGTACGAGCAGTACTTC	CASGKDSPLLAGGWYEQYF
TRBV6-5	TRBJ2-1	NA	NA	TGTGCCAGCAGCTACGACAGCTACAATGAGCAGTTCTTC	CASSYDSYNEQFF
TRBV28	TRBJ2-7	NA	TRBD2	TGTGCCAGCAGTACGCCTAGCGGCGAGCAGTACTTC	CASSTPSGEQYF
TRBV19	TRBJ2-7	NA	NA	TGTGCCAGTAGTATTAGAACAGGAGACTACGAGCAGTACTTC	CASSIRTGDYEQYF
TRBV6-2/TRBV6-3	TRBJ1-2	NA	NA	TGTGCCAGCAGTCTGAAGAATGAGGGCTACACCTTC	CASSLKNEGYTF
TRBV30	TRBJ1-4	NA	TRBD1	TGTGCCTGCCGGGACAGAACTAATGAAAAACTGTTTTTT	CACRDRTNEKLFF
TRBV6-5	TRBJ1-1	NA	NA	TGTGCCAGCAGCCGAGGGGGGAACACTGAAGCTTTCTTT	CASSRGGNTEAFF
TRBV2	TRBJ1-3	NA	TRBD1	TGTGCCAGCAGTGGGGGGCCGGGGGACAGGGGACTCTCTGGAAACACCATATATTTT	CASSGGPGDRGLSGNTIYF
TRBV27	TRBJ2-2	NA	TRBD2	TGTGCCAGCAGTCAAACTAGCGGGAACACCGGGGAGCTGTTTTTT	CASSQTSGNTGELFF
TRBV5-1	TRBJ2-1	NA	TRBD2	TGCGCCAGCAGCTTGGGGGGGACTAGCGGATACAATGAGCAGTTCTTC	CASSLGGTSGYNEQFF
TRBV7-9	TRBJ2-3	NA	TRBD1	TGTGCCAGCAGCCCACTTACAGGGGGCCTGACAGATACGCAGTATTTT	CASSPLTGGLTDTQYF
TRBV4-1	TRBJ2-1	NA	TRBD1	TGCGCCAGCAGCATCCCGCGACCCAGGGGGCTTAATGAGCAGTTCTTC	CASSIPRPRGLNEQFF
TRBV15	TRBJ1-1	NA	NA	TGTGCCACCAGCAGAGATCCTGGGTCCAGGGCTGGGGCTTTCTTT	CATSRDPGSRAGAFF
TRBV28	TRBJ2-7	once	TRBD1	TGTGCCAGCACTTCTTCGGACAGGAACTACGAGCAGTACTTC	CASTSSDRNYEQYF
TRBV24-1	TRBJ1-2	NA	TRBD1	TGTGCCACCATCCGAGGAGACAGGGGCGGTGGAGGCTACACCTTC	CATIRGDRGGGGYTF
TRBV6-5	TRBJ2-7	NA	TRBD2	TGTGCCAGCAGTTACGGACGACTAGCGGGTCACGAGCAGTACTTC	CASSYGRLAGHEQYF
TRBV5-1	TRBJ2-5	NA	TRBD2	TGCGCCAGCAGCTCCGGACTAGCGGGAGGTTTGGCCCAGTACTTC	CASSSGLAGGLAQYF
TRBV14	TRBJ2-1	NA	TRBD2	TGTGCCAGCAGCCAAGTAGCGGGACCTTACAATGAGCAGTTCTTC	CASSQVAGPYNEQFF
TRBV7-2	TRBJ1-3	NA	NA	TGTGCCAGCAGCTTATCGGTCTCTGGAAACACCATATATTTT	CASSLSVSGNTIYF
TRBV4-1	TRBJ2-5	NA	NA	TGCGCCAGCAGCCAAGATAGGACTTTTCAAGAGACCCAGTACTTC	CASSQDRTFQETQYF
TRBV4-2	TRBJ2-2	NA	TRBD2	TGTGCCAGCAGCCAAGATACAGGACTAGCGACCGGGGAGCTGTTTTTT	CASSQDTGLATGELFF
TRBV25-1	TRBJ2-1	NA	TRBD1	TGTGCCAGCAGTGACCCGGGACAGGGGGCGGAAGAGCAGTTCTTC	CASSDPGQGAEEQFF
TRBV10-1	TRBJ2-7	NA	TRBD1	TGCGCCAGCAGTGAGTCCTCGGGACAGGACCGCTACGAGCAGTACTTC	CASSESSGQDRYEQYF
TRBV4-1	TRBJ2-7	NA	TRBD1	TGCGCCAGCAGCCGTCGCACCGGGACAGGGTCGGTCGAGCAGTACTTC	CASSRRTGTGSVEQYF